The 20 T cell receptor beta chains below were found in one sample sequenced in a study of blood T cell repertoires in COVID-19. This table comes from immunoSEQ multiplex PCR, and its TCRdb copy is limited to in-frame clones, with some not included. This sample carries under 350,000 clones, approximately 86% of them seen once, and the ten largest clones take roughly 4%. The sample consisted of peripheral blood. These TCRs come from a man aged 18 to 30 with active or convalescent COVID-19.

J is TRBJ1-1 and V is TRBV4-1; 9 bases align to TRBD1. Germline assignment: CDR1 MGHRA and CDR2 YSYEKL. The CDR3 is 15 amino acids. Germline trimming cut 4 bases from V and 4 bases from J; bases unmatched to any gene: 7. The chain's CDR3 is CASSLPTGGLTEAFF. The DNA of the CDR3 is TGCGCCAGCAGCCTTCCGACAGGGGGGCTCACTGAAGCTTTCTTT.

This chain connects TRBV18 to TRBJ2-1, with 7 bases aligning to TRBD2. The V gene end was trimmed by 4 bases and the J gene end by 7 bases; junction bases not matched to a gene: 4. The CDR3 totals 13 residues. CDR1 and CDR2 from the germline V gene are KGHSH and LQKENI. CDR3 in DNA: TGTGCCAGCTCACACAAGCGGGAAAATGAGCAGTTCTTC. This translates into CASSHKRENEQFF.

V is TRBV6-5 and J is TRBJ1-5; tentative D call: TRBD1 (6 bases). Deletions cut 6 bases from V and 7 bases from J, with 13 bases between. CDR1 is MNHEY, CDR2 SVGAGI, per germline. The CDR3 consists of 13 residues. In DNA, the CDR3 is TGTGCCAGCAGCCACCAGGGGCACCAGCCCCAGCATTTT. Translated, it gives CASSHQGHQPQHF.

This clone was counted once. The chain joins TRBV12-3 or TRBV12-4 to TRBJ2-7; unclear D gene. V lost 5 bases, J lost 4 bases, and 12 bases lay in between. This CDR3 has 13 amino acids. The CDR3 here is CASSPTSLYEQYF. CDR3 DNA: TGTGCCAGCAGTCCCACCTCCCTATACGAGCAGTACTTC.

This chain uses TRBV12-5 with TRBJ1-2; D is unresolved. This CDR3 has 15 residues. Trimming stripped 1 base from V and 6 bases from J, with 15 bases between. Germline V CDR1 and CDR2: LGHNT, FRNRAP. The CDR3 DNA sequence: TGTGCTAGTGGTTTGGGGTCTGGCGGGAACCATGGCTACACCTTC. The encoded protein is CASGLGSGGNHGYTF.

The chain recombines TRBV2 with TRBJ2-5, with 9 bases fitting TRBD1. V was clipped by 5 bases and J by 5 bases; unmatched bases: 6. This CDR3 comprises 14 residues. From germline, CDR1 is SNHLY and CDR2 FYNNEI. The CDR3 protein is CASSWGQGEETQYF. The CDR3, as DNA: TGTGCCAGCAGTTGGGGACAGGGAGAGGAGACCCAGTACTTC. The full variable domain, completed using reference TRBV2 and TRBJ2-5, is EPEVTQTPSHQVTQMGQEVILRCVPISNHLYFYWYRQILGQKVEFLVSFYNNEISEKSEIFDDQFSVERPDGSNFTLKIRSTKLEDSAMYFCASSWGQGEETQYFGPGTRLLVL.

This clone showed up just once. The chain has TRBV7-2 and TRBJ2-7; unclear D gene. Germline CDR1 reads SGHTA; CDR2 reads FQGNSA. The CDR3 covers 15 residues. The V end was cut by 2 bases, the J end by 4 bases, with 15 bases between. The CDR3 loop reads CASSLSPVARYEQYF. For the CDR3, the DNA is TGTGCCAGCAGCTTAAGTCCCGTTGCTAGGTACGAGCAGTACTTC.

CDR3: CASSRGQGGWETQYF. The CDR3 bases are TGTGCCAGCAGTAGGGGACAGGGAGGTTGGGAGACCCAGTACTTC. The genes are TRBV6-5 and TRBJ2-5; 9 bases agree with TRBD1. Germline trimming cut 5 bases from V and 5 bases from J; bases unmatched to any gene: 9. Germline CDR1 reads MNHEY; CDR2 reads SVGAGI. CDR3 size: 15 residues.

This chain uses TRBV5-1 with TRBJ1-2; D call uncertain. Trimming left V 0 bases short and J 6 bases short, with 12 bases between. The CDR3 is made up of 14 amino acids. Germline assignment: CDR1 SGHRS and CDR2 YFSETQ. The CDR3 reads CASSLERTAHGYTF. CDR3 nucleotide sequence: TGCGCCAGCAGCTTGGAGAGAACAGCCCATGGCTACACCTTC.

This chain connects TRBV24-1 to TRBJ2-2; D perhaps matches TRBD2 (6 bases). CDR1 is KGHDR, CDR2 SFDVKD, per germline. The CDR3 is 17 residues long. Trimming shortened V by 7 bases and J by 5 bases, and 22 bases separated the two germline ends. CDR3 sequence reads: CATSRSPRGGGTGELFF. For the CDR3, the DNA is TGTGCCACCAGCAGATCTCCGCGCGGAGGAGGGACCGGGGAGCTGTTTTTT.

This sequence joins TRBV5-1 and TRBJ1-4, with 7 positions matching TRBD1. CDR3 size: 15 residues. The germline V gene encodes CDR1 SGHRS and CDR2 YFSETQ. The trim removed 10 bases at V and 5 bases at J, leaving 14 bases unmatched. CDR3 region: CAGTKRTGTNEKLFF. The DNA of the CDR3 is TGCGCCGGAACCAAGAGGACAGGCACAAATGAAAAACTGTTTTTT.

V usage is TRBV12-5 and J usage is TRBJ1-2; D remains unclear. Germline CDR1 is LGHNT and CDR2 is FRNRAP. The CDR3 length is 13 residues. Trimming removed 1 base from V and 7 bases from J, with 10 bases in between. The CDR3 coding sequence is TGTGCTAGTGGTTTGGGGTTAGCAAGTGGCTACACCTTC. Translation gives CASGLGLASGYTF.

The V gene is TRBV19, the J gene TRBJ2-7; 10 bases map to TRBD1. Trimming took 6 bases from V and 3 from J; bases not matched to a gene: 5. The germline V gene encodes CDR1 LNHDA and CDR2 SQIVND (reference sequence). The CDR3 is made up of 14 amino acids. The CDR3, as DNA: TGTGCCAGTAGCCACGGGACAGGGGTCTACGAGCAGTACTTC. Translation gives CASSHGTGVYEQYF.

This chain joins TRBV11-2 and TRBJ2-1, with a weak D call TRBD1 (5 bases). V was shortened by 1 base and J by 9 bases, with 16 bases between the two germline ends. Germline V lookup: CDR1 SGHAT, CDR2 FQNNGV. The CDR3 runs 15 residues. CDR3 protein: CASSLGQGLFGEQFF. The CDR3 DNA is TGTGCCAGCAGCTTAGGGCAGGGTCTTTTTGGTGAGCAGTTCTTC.

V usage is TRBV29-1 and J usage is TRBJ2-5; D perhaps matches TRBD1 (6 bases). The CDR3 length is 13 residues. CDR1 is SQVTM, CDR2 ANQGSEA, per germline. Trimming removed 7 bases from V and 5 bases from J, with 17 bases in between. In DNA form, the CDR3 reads TGCAGCGCCCGGACAGTTACCTCGGAGACCCAGTACTTC. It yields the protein CSARTVTSETQYF.

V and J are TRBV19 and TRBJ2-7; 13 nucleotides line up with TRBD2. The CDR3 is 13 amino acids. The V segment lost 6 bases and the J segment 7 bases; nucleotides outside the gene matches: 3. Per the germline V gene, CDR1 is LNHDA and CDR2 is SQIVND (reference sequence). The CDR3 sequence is CASSTSGRGEQYF. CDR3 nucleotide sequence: TGTGCCAGTAGCACTAGCGGGAGGGGGGAGCAGTACTTC.

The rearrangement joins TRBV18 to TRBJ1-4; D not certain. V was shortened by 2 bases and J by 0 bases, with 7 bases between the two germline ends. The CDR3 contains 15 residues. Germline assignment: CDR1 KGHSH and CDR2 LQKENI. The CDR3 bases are TGTGCCAGCTCACCATCGCAGGCAACTAATGAAAAACTGTTTTTT. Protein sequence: CASSPSQATNEKLFF.

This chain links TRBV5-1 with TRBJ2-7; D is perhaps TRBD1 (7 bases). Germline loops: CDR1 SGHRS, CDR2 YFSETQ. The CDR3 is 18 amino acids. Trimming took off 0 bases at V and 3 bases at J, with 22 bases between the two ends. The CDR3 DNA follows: TGCGCCAGCAGCTTGGCGGGCAGGGGGAGGACAACCCGCTACGAGCAGTACTTC. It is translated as CASSLAGRGRTTRYEQYF.

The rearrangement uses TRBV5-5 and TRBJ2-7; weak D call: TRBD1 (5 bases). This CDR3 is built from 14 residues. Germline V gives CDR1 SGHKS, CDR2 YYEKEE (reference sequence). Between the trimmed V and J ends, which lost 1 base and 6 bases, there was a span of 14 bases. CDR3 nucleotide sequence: TGTGCCAGCAGCTTGCTACAGGCGGATACCGAGCAGTACTTC. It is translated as CASSLLQADTEQYF.

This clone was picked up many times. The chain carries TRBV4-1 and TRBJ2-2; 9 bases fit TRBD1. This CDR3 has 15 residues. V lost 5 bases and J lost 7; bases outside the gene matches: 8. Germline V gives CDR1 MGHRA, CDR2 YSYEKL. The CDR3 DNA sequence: TGCGCCAGCAGCTTCTCCGGGACAGGGAGCGGGGAGCTGTTTTTT. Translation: CASSFSGTGSGELFF.